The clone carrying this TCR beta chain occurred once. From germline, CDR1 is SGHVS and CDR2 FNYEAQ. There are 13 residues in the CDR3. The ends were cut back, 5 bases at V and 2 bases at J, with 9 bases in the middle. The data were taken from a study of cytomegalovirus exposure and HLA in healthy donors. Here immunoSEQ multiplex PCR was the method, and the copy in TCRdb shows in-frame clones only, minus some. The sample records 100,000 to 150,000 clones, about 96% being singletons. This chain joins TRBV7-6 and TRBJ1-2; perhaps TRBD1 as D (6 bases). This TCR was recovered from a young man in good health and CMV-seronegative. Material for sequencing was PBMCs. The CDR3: CASSPDRNYGYTF. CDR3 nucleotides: TGTGCCAGCAGCCCAGACAGGAACTATGGCTACACCTTC.